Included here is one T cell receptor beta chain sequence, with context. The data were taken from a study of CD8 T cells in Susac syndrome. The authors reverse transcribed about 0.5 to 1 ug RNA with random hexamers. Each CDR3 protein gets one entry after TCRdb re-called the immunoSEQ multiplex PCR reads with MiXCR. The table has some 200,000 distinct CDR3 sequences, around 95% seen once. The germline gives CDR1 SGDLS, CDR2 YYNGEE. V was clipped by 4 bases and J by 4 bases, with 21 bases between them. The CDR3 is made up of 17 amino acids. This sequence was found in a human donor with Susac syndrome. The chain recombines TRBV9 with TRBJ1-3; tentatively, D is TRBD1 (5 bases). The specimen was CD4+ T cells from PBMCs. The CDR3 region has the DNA TGTGCCAGCAGCATCCAGTTGGGGGGAGGCATCGGAAACACCATATATTTT. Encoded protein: CASSIQLGGGIGNTIYF.